A selection of T cell receptor beta chains follows, all from one sample in a study of blood T cell repertoires in COVID-19. Assay: immunoSEQ multiplex PCR; the TCRdb copy retains only in-frame clones and omits some. Here the sample spans over 150,000 clones, 80% to 90% being singletons. Sequencing input: peripheral blood. The receptors shown here come from a man aged 45-65 years with active or convalescent COVID-19. Both conserved end residues are part of each CDR3. D genes are given only for firm matches. Size tells how often a clone was seen (once, few, many) or the class of an expanded clone, and some rows leave it out.

TRBD1 | - | TRBJ2-1 | TRBV5-1 | CASSLATGGNEQFF | TGCGCCAGCAGCTTGGCGACAGGGGGCAATGAGCAGTTCTTC
- | - | TRBJ1-3 | TRBV2 | CASREGTAGNTIYF | TGTGCCAGCAGGGAGGGAACGGCTGGAAACACCATATATTTT
- | - | TRBJ1-4 | TRBV7-9 | CASISASGSGEKLFF | TGTGCCAGCATCTCCGCGTCGGGGTCGGGTGAAAAACTGTTTTTT
- | - | TRBJ1-6 | TRBV4-2 | CASSQGAENSPLHF | TGTGCCAGCAGCCAAGGGGCAGAAAATTCACCCCTCCACTTT
TRBD2 | once | TRBJ2-1 | TRBV9 | CASSVGASGSNEQFF | TGTGCCAGCAGCGTAGGGGCTAGCGGGAGTAATGAGCAGTTCTTC
- | - | TRBJ2-3 | TRBV2 | CASSAGSPADTQYF | TGTGCCAGCAGTGCCGGGAGCCCCGCAGATACGCAGTATTTT
TRBD1 | - | TRBJ1-2 | TRBV10-3 | CAITQGAPDYGYTF | TGTGCCATCACCCAGGGGGCCCCGGACTATGGCTACACCTTC
TRBD1 | - | TRBJ2-7 | TRBV7-2 | CASSLWDRGSHEQYF | TGTGCCAGCAGCTTATGGGACAGGGGGTCCCACGAGCAGTACTTC
- | - | TRBJ1-2 | TRBV28 | CASSKAGDNYGYTF | TGTGCCAGCTCTAAAGCCGGAGATAACTATGGCTACACCTTC
TRBD2 | - | TRBJ2-3 | TRBV6-6 | CASWTSVLDTQYF | TGTGCCAGCTGGACTAGCGTATTAGATACGCAGTATTTT
- | few | TRBJ1-2 | TRBV29-1 | CSVAEVNYGYTF | TGCAGCGTTGCGGAGGTAAACTATGGCTACACCTTC
- | - | TRBJ1-1 | TRBV28 | CASSLSEPGTEAFF | TGTGCCAGCAGTTTATCAGAGCCGGGCACTGAAGCTTTCTTT
TRBD1 | few | TRBJ1-2 | TRBV10-3 | CAIRILDREDGYTF | TGTGCCATCAGGATTCTGGACAGGGAGGATGGCTACACCTTC
TRBD2 | - | TRBJ2-7 | TRBV9 | CASSTSGVEQYF | TGTGCCAGCAGCACCAGCGGGGTCGAGCAGTACTTC
- | - | TRBJ2-1 | TRBV5-1 | CASSPAVYNEQFF | TGCGCCAGCAGCCCCGCGGTTTACAATGAGCAGTTCTTC
- | few | TRBJ2-1 | TRBV4-2 | CASRPTTTSYNEQFF | TGTGCCAGCAGACCGACTACAACCTCCTACAATGAGCAGTTCTTC
- | - | TRBJ1-2 | TRBV19 | CASGEAGGDRGYTF | TGTGCCAGTGGGGAGGCGGGGGGCGATCGTGGCTACACCTTC
TRBD2 | - | TRBJ2-1 | TRBV10-3 | CAISVLAGEPYNEQFF | TGTGCCATCAGTGTTCTAGCGGGGGAGCCTTACAATGAGCAGTTCTTC
TRBD1 | - | TRBJ2-1 | TRBV19 | CASTGTGYNEQFF | TGTGCCAGTACCGGGACAGGATACAATGAGCAGTTCTTC
TRBD1 | few | TRBJ1-2 | TRBV5-6 | CASSRFRGGGYGYTF | TGTGCCAGCAGCCGGTTCCGAGGGGGCGGCTATGGCTACACCTTC
- | - | TRBJ2-3 | TRBV5-1 | CASSLRQNTDTQYF | TGCGCCAGCAGCTTACGACAGAACACAGATACGCAGTATTTT
- | - | TRBJ1-6 | TRBV30 | CAWSRTASRNSPLHF | TGTGCCTGGAGTCGTACAGCATCACGTAATTCACCCCTCCACTTT
- | - | TRBJ1-2 | TRBV4-1 | CASSQSGDGGYTF | TGCGCCAGCAGCCAATCAGGGGATGGTGGCTACACCTTC
- | - | TRBJ1-2 | TRBV30 | CATVYTNYGYTF | TGTGCGACAGTTTACACTAACTATGGCTACACCTTC
- | - | TRBJ2-1 | TRBV29-1 | CSVEEMRGGGEQFF | TGCAGCGTTGAAGAGATGCGTGGGGGCGGTGAGCAGTTCTTC
TRBD1 | once | TRBJ1-6 | TRBV15 | CATSRGTGGLNSPLHF | TGTGCCACCAGCAGAGGGACAGGCGGCTTGAATTCACCCCTCCACTTT
TRBD2 | - | TRBJ2-1 | TRBV7-9 | CASSFTSGNEQFF | TGTGCCAGCAGCTTCACTAGCGGCAATGAGCAGTTCTTC
TRBD1 | - | TRBJ2-5 | TRBV13 | CASSPGGTGWKTQYF | TGTGCCAGCAGCCCCGGAGGGACAGGGTGGAAGACCCAGTACTTC
TRBD1 | - | TRBJ1-5 | TRBV28 | CASSGTGGNQPQHF | TGTGCCAGCAGTGGGACAGGGGGGAATCAGCCCCAGCATTTT
- | - | TRBJ2-7 | TRBV2 | CASSEGGLSYEQYF | TGTGCCAGCAGTGAAGGGGGACTCTCCTACGAGCAGTACTTC
TRBD1 | - | TRBJ2-4 | TRBV11-2 | CASSPGTANIQYF | TGTGCCAGCAGCCCGGGGACAGCTAACATTCAGTACTTC
TRBD2 | - | TRBJ2-5 | TRBV2 | CASSLAGGRETQYF | TGTGCCAGCAGTTTAGCGGGAGGACGAGAGACCCAGTACTTC
- | - | TRBJ2-3 | TRBV28 | CASTELGRTDTQYF | TGTGCCAGCACCGAACTGGGGAGGACAGATACGCAGTATTTT
- | - | TRBJ1-5 | TRBV30 | CAWGRYSNQPQHF | TGTGCCTGGGGGAGATATAGCAATCAGCCCCAGCATTTT
- | - | TRBJ1-2 | TRBV28 | CASSLPENPNYGYTF | TGTGCCAGCAGTTTACCCGAGAACCCTAACTATGGCTACACCTTC
- | - | TRBJ2-2 | TRBV7-2 | CASSLVHRNTGELFF | TGTGCCAGCAGCTTAGTCCACAGGAACACCGGGGAGCTGTTTTTT
- | - | TRBJ1-6 | TRBV27 | CASSPTTGQNSPLHF | TGTGCCAGCAGTCCCACGACAGGTCAGAATTCACCCCTCCACTTT
- | - | TRBJ1-5 | TRBV6-5 | CASSPLNQPQHF | TGTGCCAGCAGTCCCCTAAATCAGCCCCAGCATTTT
TRBD1 | - | TRBJ1-5 | TRBV30 | CAWRKSDRGRDQPQHF | TGTGCCTGGAGAAAGTCCGACAGGGGTCGTGATCAGCCCCAGCATTTT
- | - | TRBJ2-7 | TRBV7-3 | CASSLTQTVAVQYF | TGTGCCAGCAGCCTCACCCAGACAGTTGCCGTGCAGTACTTC
TRBD2 | few | TRBJ2-3 | TRBV10-3 | CASGGGDTQYF | TGTGCTAGCGGGGGGGGAGATACGCAGTATTTT
TRBD1 | - | TRBJ2-7 | TRBV5-6 | CASSYWDRPYEQYF | TGTGCCAGCAGCTATTGGGACAGGCCCTACGAGCAGTACTTC
- | - | TRBJ1-3 | TRBV12-5 | CASDKTGNLGNTIYF | TGTGCTAGTGATAAAACGGGAAATTTGGGAAACACCATATATTTT
TRBD2 | - | TRBJ2-1 | TRBV15 | CATSRGGEGRQFF | TGTGCCACCAGCAGAGGAGGGGAGGGTAGGCAGTTCTTC
- | - | TRBJ2-5 | TRBV19 | CASSIGGTMGQETQYF | TGTGCCAGTAGTATAGGGGGCACCATGGGCCAAGAGACCCAGTACTTC
TRBD1 | - | TRBJ1-5 | TRBV4-3 | CASSHNTGGNQPQHF | TGCGCCAGCAGCCATAATACAGGGGGCAATCAGCCCCAGCATTTT
- | - | TRBJ1-1 | TRBV28 | CASSFGLRNTEAFF | TGTGCCAGCAGTTTCGGGTTGAGGAACACTGAAGCTTTCTTT
- | - | TRBJ1-1 | TRBV29-1 | CSVRTPGGTEAFF | TGCAGCGTTCGGACCCCTGGGGGGACTGAAGCTTTCTTT
- | - | TRBJ1-6 | TRBV14 | CASSRTEAPLHF | TGTGCCAGCAGCCGCACAGAAGCACCCCTCCACTTT
- | - | TRBJ1-3 | TRBV5-4 | CASSLAATGGNTIYF | TGTGCCAGCAGCTTGGCTGCGACAGGAGGAAACACCATATATTTT
- | - | TRBJ1-4 | TRBV2 | CASRVPTNEKLFF | TGTGCCAGCCGGGTACCAACTAATGAAAAACTGTTTTTT
- | - | TRBJ1-6 | TRBV3-1/TRBV3-2 | CASSQDAKGYNSPLHF | TGTGCCAGCAGCCAAGATGCTAAGGGGTATAATTCACCCCTCCACTTT